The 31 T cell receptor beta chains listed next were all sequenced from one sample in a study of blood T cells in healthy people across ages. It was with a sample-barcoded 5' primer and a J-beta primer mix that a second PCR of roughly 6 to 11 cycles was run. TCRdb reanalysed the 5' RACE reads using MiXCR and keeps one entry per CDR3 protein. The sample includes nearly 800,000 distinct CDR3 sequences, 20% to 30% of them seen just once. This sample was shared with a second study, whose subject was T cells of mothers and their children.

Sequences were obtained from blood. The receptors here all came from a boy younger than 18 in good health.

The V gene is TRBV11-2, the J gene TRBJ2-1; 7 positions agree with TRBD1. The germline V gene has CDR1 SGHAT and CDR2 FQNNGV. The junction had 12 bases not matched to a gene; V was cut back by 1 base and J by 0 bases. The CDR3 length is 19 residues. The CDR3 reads CASSLAKPGGRGSYNEQFF. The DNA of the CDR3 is TGTGCCAGCAGCTTAGCAAAACCAGGGGGTCGAGGCTCCTACAATGAGCAGTTCTTC.

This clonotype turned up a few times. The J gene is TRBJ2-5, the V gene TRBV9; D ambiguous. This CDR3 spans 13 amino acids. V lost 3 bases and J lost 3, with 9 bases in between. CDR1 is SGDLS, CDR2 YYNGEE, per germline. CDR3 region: CASSASEKETQYF. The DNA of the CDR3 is TGTGCCAGCAGCGCTTCAGAAAAAGAGACCCAGTACTTC.

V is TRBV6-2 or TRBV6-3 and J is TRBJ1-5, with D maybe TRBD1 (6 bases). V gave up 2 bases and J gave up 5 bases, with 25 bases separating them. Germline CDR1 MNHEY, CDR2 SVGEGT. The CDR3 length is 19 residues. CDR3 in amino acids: CASSYETDIDRPVYQPQHF. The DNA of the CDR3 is TGTGCCAGCAGTTACGAGACCGATATTGACAGGCCAGTATATCAGCCCCAGCATTTT.

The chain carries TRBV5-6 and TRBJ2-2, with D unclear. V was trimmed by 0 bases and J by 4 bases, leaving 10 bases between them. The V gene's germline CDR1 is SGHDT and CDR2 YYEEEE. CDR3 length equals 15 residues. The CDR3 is CASSLGARVTGELFF. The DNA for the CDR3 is TGTGCCAGCAGCTTGGGAGCCAGAGTCACCGGGGAGCTGTTTTTT.

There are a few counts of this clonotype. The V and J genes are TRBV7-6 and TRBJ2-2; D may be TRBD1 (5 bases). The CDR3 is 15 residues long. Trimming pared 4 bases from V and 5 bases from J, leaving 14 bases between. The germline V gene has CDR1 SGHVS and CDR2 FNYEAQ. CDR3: CASSSKGWGTGELFF. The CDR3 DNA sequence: TGTGCCAGCAGCTCCAAGGGGTGGGGTACCGGGGAGCTGTTTTTT.

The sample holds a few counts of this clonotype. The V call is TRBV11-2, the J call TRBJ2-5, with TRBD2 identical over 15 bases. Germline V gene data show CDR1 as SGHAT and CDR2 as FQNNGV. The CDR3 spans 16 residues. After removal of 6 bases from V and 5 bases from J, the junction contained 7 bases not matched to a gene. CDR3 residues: CASRGLAGGLAETQYF. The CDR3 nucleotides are TGTGCCAGCAGGGGACTAGCGGGAGGCTTGGCGGAGACCCAGTACTTC.

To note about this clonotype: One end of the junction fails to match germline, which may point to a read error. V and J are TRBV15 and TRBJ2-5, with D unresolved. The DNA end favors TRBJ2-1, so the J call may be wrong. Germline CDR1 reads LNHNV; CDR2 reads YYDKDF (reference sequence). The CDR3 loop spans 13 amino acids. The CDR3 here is CATSRDGYTEQFF. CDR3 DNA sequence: TGTGCCACCAGCAGAGACGGGTACACTGAGCAGTTCTTC.

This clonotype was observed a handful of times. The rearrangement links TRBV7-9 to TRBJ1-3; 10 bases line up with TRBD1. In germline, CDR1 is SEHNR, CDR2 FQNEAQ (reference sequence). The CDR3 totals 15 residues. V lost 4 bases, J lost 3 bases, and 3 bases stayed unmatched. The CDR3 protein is CASSSRDRGGNTIYF. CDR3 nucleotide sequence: TGTGCCAGCAGCTCCAGGGACAGGGGTGGAAACACCATATATTTT.

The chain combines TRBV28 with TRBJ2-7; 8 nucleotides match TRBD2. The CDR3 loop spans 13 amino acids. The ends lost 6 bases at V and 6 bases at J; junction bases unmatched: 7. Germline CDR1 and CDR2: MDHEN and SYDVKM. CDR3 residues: CASRGAGAAEQYF. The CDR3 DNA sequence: TGTGCCAGCAGGGGAGCGGGAGCAGCCGAGCAGTACTTC.

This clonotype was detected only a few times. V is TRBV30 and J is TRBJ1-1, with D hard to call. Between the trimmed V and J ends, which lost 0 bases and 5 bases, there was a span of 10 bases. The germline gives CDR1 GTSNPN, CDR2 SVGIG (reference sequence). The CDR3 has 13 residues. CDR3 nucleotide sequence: TGTGCCTGGAGTGTAATCGCGGGGACTGAAGCTTTCTTT. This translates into CAWSVIAGTEAFF.

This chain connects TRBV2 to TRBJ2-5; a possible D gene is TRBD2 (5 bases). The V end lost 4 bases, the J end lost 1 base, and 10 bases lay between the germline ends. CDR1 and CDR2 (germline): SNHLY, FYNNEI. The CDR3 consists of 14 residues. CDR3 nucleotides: TGTGCCAGCAGTGCTAAGCGGCTCCAAGAGACCCAGTACTTC. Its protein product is CASSAKRLQETQYF.

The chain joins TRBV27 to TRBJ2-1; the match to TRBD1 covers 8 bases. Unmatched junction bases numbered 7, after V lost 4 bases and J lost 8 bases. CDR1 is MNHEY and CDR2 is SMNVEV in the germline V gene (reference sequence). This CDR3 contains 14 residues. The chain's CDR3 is CASSSGGTYDEQFF. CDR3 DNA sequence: TGTGCCAGCAGTTCAGGGGGCACATACGATGAGCAGTTCTTC.

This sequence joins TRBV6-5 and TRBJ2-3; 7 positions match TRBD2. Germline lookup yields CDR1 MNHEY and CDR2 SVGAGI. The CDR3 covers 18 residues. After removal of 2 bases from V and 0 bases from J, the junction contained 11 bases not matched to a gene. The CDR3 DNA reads TGTGCCAGCAGTTACGCGGTTGTAGCGGGTACTAGCACAGATACGCAGTATTTT. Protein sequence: CASSYAVVAGTSTDTQYF.

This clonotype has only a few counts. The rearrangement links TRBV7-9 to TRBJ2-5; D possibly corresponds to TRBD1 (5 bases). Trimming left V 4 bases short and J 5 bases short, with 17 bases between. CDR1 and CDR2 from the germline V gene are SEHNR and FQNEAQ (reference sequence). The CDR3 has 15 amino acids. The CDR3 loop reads CASSSLPTGEETQYF. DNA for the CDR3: TGTGCCAGCAGCTCACTCCCTACAGGAGAGGAGACCCAGTACTTC.

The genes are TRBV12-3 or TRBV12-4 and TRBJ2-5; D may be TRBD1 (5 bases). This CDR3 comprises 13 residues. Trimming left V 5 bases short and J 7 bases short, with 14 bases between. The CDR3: CASSRGQAPTQYF. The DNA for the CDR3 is TGTGCCAGCAGTCGAGGACAAGCCCCGACCCAGTACTTC.

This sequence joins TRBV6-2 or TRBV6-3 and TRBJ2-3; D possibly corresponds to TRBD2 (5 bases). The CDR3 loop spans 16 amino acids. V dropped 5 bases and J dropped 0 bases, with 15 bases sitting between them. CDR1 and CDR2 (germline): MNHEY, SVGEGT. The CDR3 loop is CASSKGLTWSTDTQYF. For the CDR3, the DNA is TGTGCCAGCAGTAAAGGACTCACCTGGAGCACAGATACGCAGTATTTT.

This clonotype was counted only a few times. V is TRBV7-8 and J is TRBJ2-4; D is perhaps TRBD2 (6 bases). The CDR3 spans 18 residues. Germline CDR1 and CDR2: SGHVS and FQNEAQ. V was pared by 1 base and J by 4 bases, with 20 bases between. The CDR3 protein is CASSLGPGRDPSKNIQYF. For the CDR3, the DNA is TGTGCCAGCAGCTTAGGTCCAGGGCGGGATCCTTCTAAAAACATTCAGTACTTC.

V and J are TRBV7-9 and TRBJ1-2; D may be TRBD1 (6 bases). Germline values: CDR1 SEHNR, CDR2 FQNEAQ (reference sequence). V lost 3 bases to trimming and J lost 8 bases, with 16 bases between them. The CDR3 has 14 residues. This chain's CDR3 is CASSFLPGARGYTF. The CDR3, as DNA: TGTGCCAGCAGCTTTCTTCCGGGGGCGCGAGGCTACACCTTC.

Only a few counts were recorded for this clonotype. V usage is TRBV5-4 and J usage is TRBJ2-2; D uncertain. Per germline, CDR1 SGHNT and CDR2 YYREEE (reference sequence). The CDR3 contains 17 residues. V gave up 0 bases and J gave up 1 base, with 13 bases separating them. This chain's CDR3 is CASSLGLLQRNTGELFF. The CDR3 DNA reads TGTGCCAGCAGCTTGGGGTTATTACAGAGGAACACCGGGGAGCTGTTTTTT.

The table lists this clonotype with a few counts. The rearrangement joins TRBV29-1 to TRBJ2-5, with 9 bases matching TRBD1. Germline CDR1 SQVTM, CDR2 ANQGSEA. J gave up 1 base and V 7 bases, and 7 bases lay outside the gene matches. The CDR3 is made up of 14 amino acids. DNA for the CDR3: TGCAGCGCCGGGACAGGGAATCTCCAAGAGACCCAGTACTTC. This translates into CSAGTGNLQETQYF.

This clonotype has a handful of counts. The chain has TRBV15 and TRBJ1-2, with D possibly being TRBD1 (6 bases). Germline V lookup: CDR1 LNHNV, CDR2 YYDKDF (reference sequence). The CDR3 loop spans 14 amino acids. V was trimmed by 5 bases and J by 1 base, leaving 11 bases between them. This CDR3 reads CATSSEGDNYGYTF. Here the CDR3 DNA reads TGTGCCACCAGCTCCGAGGGGGATAACTATGGCTACACCTTC.

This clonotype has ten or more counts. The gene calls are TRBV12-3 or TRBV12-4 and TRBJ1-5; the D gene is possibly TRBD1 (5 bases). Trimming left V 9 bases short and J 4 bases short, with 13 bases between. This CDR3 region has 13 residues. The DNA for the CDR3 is TGTGCCAGTAGTCTCCAGGGTAATCAGCCCCAGCATTTT. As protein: CASSLQGNQPQHF.

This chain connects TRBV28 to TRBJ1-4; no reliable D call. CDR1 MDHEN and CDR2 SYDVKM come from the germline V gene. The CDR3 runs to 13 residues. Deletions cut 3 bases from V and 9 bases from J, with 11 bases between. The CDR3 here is CASSLNQLQKLFF. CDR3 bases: TGTGCCAGCAGTTTGAACCAGCTTCAAAAACTGTTTTTT.

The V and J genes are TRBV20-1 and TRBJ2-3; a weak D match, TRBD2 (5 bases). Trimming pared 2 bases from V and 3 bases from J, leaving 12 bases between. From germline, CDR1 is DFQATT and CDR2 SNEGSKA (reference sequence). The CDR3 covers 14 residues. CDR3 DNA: TGCAGTGCTAGAAGCCCAACGGGAACAGATACGCAGTATTTT. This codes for CSARSPTGTDTQYF.

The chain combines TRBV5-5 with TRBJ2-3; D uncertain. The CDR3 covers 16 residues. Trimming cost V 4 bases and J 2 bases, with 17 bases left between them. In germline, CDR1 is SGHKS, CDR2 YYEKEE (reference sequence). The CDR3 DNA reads TGTGCCAGCAGCCCTTCTTGGGGATGGGACACAGATACGCAGTATTTT. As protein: CASSPSWGWDTDTQYF.

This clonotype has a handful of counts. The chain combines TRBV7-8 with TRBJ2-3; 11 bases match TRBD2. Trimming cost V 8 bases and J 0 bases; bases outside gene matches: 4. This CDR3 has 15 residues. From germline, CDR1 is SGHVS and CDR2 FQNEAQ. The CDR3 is CASRRLAGSTDTQYF. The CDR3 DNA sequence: TGTGCCAGCCGACGACTAGCGGGGAGCACAGATACGCAGTATTTT.

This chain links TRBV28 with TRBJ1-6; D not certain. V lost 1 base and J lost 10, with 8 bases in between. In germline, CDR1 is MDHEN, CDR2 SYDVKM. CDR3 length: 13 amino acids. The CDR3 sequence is CASSLLGISPLHF. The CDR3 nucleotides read TGTGCCAGCAGTTTATTGGGGATATCACCCCTCCACTTT.

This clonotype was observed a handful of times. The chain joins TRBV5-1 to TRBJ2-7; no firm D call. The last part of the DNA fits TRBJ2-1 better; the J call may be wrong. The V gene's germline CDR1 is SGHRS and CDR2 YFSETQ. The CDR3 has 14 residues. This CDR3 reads CASSLLQSDNEQFF. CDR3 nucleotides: TGCGCCAGCAGCTTACTACAATCGGACAATGAGCAGTTCTTC.

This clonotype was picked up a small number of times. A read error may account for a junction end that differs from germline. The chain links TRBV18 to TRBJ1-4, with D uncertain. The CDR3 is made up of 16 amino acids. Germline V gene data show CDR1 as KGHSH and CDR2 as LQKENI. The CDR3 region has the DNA TGTGCCAGCTCCCCACCGGGAGTTGCAACTAATGAAAAACTGTTTTTT. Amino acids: CASSPPGVATNEKLFF. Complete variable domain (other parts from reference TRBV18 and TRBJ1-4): NAGVMQNPRHLVRRRGQEARLRCSPMKGHSHVYWYRQLPEEGLKFMVYLQKENIIDESGMPKERFSAEFPKEGPSILRIQQVVRGDSAAYFCASSPPGVATNEKLFFGSGTQLSVL.

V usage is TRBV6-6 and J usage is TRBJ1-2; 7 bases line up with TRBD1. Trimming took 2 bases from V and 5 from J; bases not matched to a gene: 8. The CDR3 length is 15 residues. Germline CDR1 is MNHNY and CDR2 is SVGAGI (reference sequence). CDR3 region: CASSYREGASYGYTF. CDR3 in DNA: TGTGCCAGCAGTTACAGAGAGGGGGCATCATATGGCTACACCTTC.

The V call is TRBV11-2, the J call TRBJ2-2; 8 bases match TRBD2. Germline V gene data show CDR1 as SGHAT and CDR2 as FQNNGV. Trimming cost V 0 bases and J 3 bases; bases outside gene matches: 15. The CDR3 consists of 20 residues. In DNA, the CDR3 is TGTGCCAGCAGCTTAGATCGGGGCCTAGCGGGCCCGTCGTACACCGGGGAGCTGTTTTTT. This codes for CASSLDRGLAGPSYTGELFF.